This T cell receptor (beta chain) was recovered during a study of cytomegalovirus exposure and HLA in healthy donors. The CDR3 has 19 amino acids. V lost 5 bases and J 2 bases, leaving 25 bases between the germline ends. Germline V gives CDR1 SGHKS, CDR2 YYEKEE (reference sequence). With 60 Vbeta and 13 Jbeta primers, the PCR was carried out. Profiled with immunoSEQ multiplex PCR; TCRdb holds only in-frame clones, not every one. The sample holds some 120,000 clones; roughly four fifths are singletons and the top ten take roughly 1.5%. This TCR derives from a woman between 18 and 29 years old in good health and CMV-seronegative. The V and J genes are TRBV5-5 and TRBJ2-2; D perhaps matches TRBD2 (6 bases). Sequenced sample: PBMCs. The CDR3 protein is CASSYTASGVPRNTGELFF. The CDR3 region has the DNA TGTGCCAGCAGTTACACAGCCTCGGGGGTTCCTAGAAACACCGGGGAGCTGTTTTTT.